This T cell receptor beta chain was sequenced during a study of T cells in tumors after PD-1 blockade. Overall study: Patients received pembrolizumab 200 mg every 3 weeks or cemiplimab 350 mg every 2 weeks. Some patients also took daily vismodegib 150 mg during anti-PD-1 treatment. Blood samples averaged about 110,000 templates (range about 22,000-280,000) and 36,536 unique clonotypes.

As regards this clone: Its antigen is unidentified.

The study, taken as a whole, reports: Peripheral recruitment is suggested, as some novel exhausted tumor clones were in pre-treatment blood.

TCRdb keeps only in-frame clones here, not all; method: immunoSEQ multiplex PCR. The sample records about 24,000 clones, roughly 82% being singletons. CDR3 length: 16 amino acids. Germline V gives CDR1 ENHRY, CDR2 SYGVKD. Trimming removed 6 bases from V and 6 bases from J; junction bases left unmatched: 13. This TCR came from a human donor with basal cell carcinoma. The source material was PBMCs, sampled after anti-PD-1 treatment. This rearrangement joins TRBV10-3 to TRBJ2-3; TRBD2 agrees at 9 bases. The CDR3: CAISPRRGGGPDTQYF. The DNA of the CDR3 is TGTGCCATCAGCCCGAGGCGCGGGGGGGGCCCCGATACGCAGTATTTT.